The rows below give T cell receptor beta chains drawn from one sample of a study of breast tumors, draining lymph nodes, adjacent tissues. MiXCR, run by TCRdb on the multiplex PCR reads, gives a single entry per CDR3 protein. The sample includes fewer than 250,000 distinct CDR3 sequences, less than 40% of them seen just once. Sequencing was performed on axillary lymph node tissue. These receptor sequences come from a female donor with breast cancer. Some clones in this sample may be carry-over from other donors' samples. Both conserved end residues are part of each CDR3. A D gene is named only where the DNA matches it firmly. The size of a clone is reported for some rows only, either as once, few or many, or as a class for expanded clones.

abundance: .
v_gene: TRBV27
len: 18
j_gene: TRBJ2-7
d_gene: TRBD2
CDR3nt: TGTGCCAGCAGTTTACGTCTAGCGGGCGCCGGTGGAAGGGAAGAGCAGTACTTC
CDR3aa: CASSLRLAGAGGREEQYF

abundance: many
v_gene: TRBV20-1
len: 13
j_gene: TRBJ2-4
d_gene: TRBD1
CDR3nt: TGCAGTGCTACAGGGGGCACCAAAAACATTCAGTACTTC
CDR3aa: CSATGGTKNIQYF

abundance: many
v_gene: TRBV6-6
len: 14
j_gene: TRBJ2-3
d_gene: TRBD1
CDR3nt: TGTGCCACTAGGGACAGGTCGGGATTAGATACGCAGTATTTT
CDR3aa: CATRDRSGLDTQYF

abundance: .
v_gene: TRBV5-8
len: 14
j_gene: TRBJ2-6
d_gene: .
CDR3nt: TGTGCCAGCAGCCCGGGCAACGGGGCCAACGTCCTGACTTTC
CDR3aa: CASSPGNGANVLTF

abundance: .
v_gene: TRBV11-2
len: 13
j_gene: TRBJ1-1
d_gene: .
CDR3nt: TGTGCCAGCAGCCCCTTCCGGGGCACTGAAGCTTTCTTT
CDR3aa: CASSPFRGTEAFF

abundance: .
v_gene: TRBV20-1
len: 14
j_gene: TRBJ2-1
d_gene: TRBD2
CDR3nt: TGCAGTGCACCGATGGGACTAGCCAGCGATGAGCCGTTCTTC
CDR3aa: CSAPMGLASDEPFF

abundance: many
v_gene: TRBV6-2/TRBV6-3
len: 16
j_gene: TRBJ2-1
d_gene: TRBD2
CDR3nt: TGTGCCAGCAGAAGGGGCCTAGCGGGAGGGGGGAATGAGCAGTTCTTC
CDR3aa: CASRRGLAGGGNEQFF

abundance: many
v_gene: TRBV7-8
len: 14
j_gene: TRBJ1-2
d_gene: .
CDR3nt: TGTGCCAGCAGCTTAGGTCGGGGCACCTATGGCTACACCTTC
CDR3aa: CASSLGRGTYGYTF

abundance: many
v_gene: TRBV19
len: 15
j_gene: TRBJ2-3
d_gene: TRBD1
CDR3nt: TGTGCCAGTAGCGTCGGACAGGGGAGCACAGATACGCAGTATTTT
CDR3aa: CASSVGQGSTDTQYF

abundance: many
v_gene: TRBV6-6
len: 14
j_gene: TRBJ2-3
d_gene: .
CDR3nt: TGTGCCAGCAGTTACTTGCGGGGTGCTGATACGCAGTATTTT
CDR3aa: CASSYLRGADTQYF

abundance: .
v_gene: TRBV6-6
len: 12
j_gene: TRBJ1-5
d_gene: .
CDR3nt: TGTGCCAGCAAGATGACAGGAGGAGTCGAGCATTTT
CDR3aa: CASKMTGGVEHF

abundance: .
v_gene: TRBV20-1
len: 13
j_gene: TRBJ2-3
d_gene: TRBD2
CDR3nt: TGCAGTGCTAGAGTCGGGACTACGGATACGCAGTATTTT
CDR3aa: CSARVGTTDTQYF

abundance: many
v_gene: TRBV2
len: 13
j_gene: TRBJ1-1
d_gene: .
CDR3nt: TGTGCCAGCAGTGATCAGGGTGGGTCTGAAGCTTTCTTT
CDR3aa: CASSDQGGSEAFF

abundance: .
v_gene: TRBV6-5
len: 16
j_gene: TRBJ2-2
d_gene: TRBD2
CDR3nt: TGTGCCAGCGGGCGGGTAGCGGGATATAACACCGGGGAGCTGTTTTTT
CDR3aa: CASGRVAGYNTGELFF

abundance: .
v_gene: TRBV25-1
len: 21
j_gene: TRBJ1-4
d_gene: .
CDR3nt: .
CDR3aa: CASSEGAGDNEQFFGPGILIF

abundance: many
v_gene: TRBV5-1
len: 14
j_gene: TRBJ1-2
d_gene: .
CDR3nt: TGCGCCAGCAGCCCCGGGACGGGCCCCAGTGGCTACACCTTC
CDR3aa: CASSPGTGPSGYTF

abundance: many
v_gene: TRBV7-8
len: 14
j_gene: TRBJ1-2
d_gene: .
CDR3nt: TGTGCCAGCAGCTGGCAGGGAGGCCTGGTTGGCTACACCTTC
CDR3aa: CASSWQGGLVGYTF

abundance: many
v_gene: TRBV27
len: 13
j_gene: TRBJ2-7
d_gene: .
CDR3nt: TGTGCCAGCAAGAGGGGGGCTTCCTACGAGCAGTACTTC
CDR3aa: CASKRGASYEQYF

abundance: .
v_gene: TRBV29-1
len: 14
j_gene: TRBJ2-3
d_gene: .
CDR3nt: TGCAGCGTTGAAGGGAGATTCATAACAGATACGCAGTATTTT
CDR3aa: CSVEGRFITDTQYF

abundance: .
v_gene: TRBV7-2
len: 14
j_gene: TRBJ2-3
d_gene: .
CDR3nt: TGTGCCAGCAGCGTGACCACCCTCACAGATACGCAGTATTTT
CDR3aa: CASSVTTLTDTQYF

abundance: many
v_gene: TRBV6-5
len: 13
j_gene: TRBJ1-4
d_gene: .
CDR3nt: TGTGCCAGCAGTCGTAGGGGTAGGGAAAAACTGTTTTTT
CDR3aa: CASSRRGREKLFF

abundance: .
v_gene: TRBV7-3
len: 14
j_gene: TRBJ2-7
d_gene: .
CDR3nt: TGTGCCAGCAGCTTAGGCGGAGGGGTCAGCGAGCAGTACTTC
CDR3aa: CASSLGGGVSEQYF

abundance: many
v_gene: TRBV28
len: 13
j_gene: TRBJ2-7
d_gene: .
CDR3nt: TGTGCCAGCAGACAGCAGGGTTCGGGGGAGCAGTACTTC
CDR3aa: CASRQQGSGEQYF

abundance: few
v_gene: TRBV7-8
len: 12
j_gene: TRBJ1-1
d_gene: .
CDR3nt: TGTGCCAGCAGCTTAGCGAAAGGGACCGCTTTCTTT
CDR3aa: CASSLAKGTAFF

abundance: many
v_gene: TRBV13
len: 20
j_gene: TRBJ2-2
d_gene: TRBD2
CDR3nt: TGTGCCAGCAGCCCTGTGGGACTAGCGGGAGGGCCTGATCGGGTCGGGGAGCTGTTTTTT
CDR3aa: CASSPVGLAGGPDRVGELFF

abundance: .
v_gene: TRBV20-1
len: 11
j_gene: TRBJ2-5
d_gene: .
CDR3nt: TGCAGTGCTAGAGGGGCTGGGACCCAGTCCTTC
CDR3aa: CSARGAGTQSF

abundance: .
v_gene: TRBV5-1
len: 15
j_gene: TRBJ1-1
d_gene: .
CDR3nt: TGCGCCAGCAGCTGGGAGCCGGGGGGGAACACTGAAGCTTTCTTT
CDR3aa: CASSWEPGGNTEAFF

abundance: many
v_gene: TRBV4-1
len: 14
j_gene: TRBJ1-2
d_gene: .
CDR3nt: TGCGCCAGCAGCCAAGATGGCAGCCTAGGGGGCTACACCTTC
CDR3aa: CASSQDGSLGGYTF

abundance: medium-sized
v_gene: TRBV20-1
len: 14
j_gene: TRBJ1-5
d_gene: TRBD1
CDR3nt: TGCAGTGCTCCAGACAGGGCGCCAAATCAGCCCCAGCATTTT
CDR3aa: CSAPDRAPNQPQHF

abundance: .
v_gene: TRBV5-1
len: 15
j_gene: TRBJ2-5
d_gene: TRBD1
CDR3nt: TGCGCCAGCAGCCCCGGGACAGGGGGACAAGAGACCCAGTGCTTC
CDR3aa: CASSPGTGGQETQCF

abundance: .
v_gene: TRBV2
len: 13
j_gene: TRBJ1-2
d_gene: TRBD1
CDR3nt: TGTGCCAGCAGTCGACAGGGGGCATATGGCTACACCTTC
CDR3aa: CASSRQGAYGYTF

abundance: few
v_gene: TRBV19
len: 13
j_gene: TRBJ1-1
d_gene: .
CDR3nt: TGTGCCAGTAGTAGGGATGTAAACACTGAAGCTTTCTTT
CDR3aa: CASSRDVNTEAFF

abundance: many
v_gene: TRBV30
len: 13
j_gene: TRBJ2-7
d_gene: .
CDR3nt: TGTGCCTGGAGTTCGAATGGTTTGGGCGAGCAGTACTTC
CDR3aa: CAWSSNGLGEQYF

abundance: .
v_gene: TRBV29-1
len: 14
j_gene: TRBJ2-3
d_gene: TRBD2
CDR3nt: TGCAGCGTTGCGCGCGGGACTAGCGAAGATACGCAGTATTTT
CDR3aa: CSVARGTSEDTQYF

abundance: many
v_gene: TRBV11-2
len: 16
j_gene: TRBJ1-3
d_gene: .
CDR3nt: TGTGCCAGCAGCTTAGACCGAGGGGGCTCTGGAAACACCATATATTTT
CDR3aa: CASSLDRGGSGNTIYF

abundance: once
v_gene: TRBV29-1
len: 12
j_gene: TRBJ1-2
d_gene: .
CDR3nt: TGCAGCGTTGAAGGGGGCTCCCCGGGCTACACCTTC
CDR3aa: CSVEGGSPGYTF

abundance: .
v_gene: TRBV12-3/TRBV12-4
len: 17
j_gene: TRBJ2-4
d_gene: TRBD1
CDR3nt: TGTGCCAGCAGTTTAGGGCGGTGGACAGGGGCCAAAAACATTCAGTACTTC
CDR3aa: CASSLGRWTGAKNIQYF

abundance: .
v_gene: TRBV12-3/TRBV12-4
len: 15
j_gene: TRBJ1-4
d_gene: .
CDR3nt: TGTGCCAGCAGCCTCAAGTGGCGGGGACTTGAAAAACTGTTTTTT
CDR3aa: CASSLKWRGLEKLFF

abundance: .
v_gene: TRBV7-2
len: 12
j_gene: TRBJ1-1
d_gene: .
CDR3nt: TGTGCCAGCAGCTGGACGGACACTGAAGCTTTCTTT
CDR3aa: CASSWTDTEAFF

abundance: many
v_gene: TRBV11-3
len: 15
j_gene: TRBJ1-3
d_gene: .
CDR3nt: TGTGCCAGCAGCCCCGACAGCCACTCTGGAAACACCATATATTTT
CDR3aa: CASSPDSHSGNTIYF

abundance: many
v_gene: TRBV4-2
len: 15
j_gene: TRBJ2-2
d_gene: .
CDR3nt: TGTGCCAGCAGCCAAGGAGGGGGAGACACCGGGGAGCTGTTTTTT
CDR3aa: CASSQGGGDTGELFF

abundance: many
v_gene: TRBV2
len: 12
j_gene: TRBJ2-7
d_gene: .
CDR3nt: TGTGCCAGCGGGAACTACCACTACGAGCAGTACTTC
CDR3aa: CASGNYHYEQYF

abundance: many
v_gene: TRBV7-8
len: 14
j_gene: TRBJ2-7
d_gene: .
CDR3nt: TGTGCCAGCAGCTTAGTCCCAGTAGTCTACGAGCAGTACTTC
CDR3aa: CASSLVPVVYEQYF

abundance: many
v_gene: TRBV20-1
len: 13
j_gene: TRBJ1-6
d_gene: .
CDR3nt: TGCAGTGCTAGAAGGGGATATAATTCACCCCTCCACTTT
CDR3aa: CSARRGYNSPLHF

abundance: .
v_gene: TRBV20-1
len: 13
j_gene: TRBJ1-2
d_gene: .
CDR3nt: TGCAGTGCGAAAGGACAGTCTAACTATGGCTACACCTTC
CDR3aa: CSAKGQSNYGYTF